Listed below are T cell receptor beta chains from one sample, sequenced in a study of Graves' ophthalmopathy and Graves' hyperthyroidism. One entry per CDR3 protein, called by TCRdb with MiXCR from the multiplex PCR reads. The sample yields 400,000 or so distinct CDR3 sequences, roughly 14% seen once. Sequenced: peripheral blood. The receptors derive from a young woman with stable Graves' hyperthyroidism. Both conserved end residues are part of each CDR3. A D gene is named only where the DNA matches it firmly. Expanded clones are given a class, and other clones once, few, many or no size at all.

j_call,d_call,clone_size,v_call,cdr3_nt,cdr3_aa
TRBJ1-5,NA,many,TRBV6-2/TRBV6-3,TGTGCCAGCAGTAAGGACGGGCGAGGGCAGCCCCAGCATTTT,CASSKDGRGQPQHF
TRBJ1-1,TRBD1,many,TRBV27,TGTGCCAGCAGTTTATCCCTGGACAGGCGGAACACTGAAGCTTTCTTT,CASSLSLDRRNTEAFF
TRBJ2-7,NA,many,TRBV11-2,TGTGCCAGCAGCTTATGGGGAGGAGAGCAGTACTTC,CASSLWGGEQYF
TRBJ2-7,TRBD2,many,TRBV5-1,TGCGCCAGCAGCTGGGGGCCGGGGGGGCCGCAGCAGTACTTC,CASSWGPGGPQQYF
TRBJ2-7,TRBD2,many,TRBV11-2,TGTGCCAGCAGCTACGGACTAGCGGGGGCTACCTACGAGCAGTACTTC,CASSYGLAGATYEQYF
TRBJ1-4,NA,few,TRBV29-1,TGCAGCGTTGAAAGACGGGAGGATGAAAAACTGTTTTTT,CSVERREDEKLFF
TRBJ1-2,NA,NA,TRBV6-5,TGTGCCAGCAGTTCACTGGGAAGGGGAAGCGGCTACACCTTC,CASSSLGRGSGYTF
TRBJ1-2,NA,many,TRBV12-3/TRBV12-4,TGTGCCAGCAGTTTGGGCGCGAGGATTAACTATGGCTACACCTTC,CASSLGARINYGYTF
TRBJ1-2,TRBD1,many,TRBV3-1,TGTGCCAGCAGCTCACCCTCAGGGGGCTCTGGCTACACCTTC,CASSSPSGGSGYTF
TRBJ1-6,NA,few,TRBV3-1,TGTGCCAGCAGCCCCGGACGGTTTAATTCACCCCTCCACTTT,CASSPGRFNSPLHF
TRBJ1-5,TRBD1,NA,TRBV12-5,TGTGCTAGTGGTTTTAAAAGCGGGGGACAGGGGAATCAGCCCCAGCATTTT,CASGFKSGGQGNQPQHF
TRBJ2-5,NA,NA,TRBV10-3,TGTGCCATCAGTGAGAAGGGGATAGATTCGGGCGAGACCCAGTACTTC,CAISEKGIDSGETQYF
TRBJ2-5,TRBD1,many,TRBV2,TGTGCCAGCACCAAGGACAGGGGGCAAGAGACCCAGTACTTC,CASTKDRGQETQYF
TRBJ2-7,NA,few,TRBV6-1,TGTGCCGCACGATCGGGGAGCGGCTCGTCGCCGGACGAGCAGTACTTC,CAARSGSGSSPDEQYF
TRBJ2-7,NA,many,TRBV28,TGTGCCAGCAGCCCCGGGACTTACGGGTACTTC,CASSPGTYGYF
TRBJ2-7,NA,NA,TRBV11-1,TGTGCCAGCAGCTTAGTGCGGGCGGAGCACTCCTACGAGCAGTACTTC,CASSLVRAEHSYEQYF
TRBJ1-2,TRBD1,many,TRBV29-1,TGCAGCGCCTGGACAGGGGGTAACTATGGCTACACCTTC,CSAWTGGNYGYTF
TRBJ1-6,NA,many,TRBV24-1,TGTGCCACCAGAGCGGGGGGATCAAATTCACCCCTCCACTTT,CATRAGGSNSPLHF
TRBJ2-5,TRBD2,many,TRBV20-1,TGCAGTGCTATCCCCGGGAGCGGGGGGGTTAAGACCCAGTACTTC,CSAIPGSGGVKTQYF
TRBJ2-5,NA,many,TRBV7-2,TGTGCCAGCAGCACGACACTCCGGGAGACCCAGTACTTC,CASSTTLRETQYF
TRBJ1-2,NA,many,TRBV12-3/TRBV12-4,TGTGCCAGCAGTGGCGGACAGAACTATGGCTACACCTTC,CASSGGQNYGYTF
TRBJ1-1,NA,many,TRBV5-1,TGCGCCAGCAGCTTGGCCTCAGGGGTGTGGAACACTGAAGCTTTCTTT,CASSLASGVWNTEAFF
TRBJ1-5,NA,NA,TRBV11-2,TGTGCCAGCAGCTTAGATCGGGTAGAAAATCAGCCCCAGCATTTT,CASSLDRVENQPQHF
TRBJ2-3,NA,many,TRBV9,TGTGCCAGCAGCGTAGGCGCTAGGGCTAGCACAGATACGCAGTATTTT,CASSVGARASTDTQYF
TRBJ1-2,NA,many,TRBV15,TGTGCCACCAGCAGAGACAGGGTCTACTATGGCTACACCTTC,CATSRDRVYYGYTF
TRBJ1-2,NA,few,TRBV6-1,TGTGCCAGCAGGGCCCCGGGAATAACGTATGGCTACACCTTC,CASRAPGITYGYTF
TRBJ1-6,NA,many,TRBV2,TGTGCCAGCAGCGTAGGTGCGAATTCACCCCTCCACTTT,CASSVGANSPLHF